This T cell receptor (beta chain) was observed in a study of lymphopenia after photon versus proton radiotherapy. Broader study findings: Post-nadir diversity loss with photons came from oligoclonal expansion, particularly CD8+ Temra cells. Post-nadir TCR diversity decline inversely tracked overall survival among those who died.

The CDR3 runs to 14 residues. Trimming left V 1 base short and J 6 bases short, with 13 bases between. CDR1 SGHAT and CDR2 FQNNGV come from the germline V gene. TCRdb's table, derived via immunoSEQ multiplex PCR, lists solely in-frame clones and lacks some. The repertoire holds roughly 49,000 clones, about 92% seen once, with 18% in the top ten. A remark on this clone: The antigen is unknown.

The clonotype was recovered from a woman in her forties with cholangiocarcinoma. The genes are TRBV11-2 and TRBJ2-7; D is ambiguous. The sequencing here drew on peripheral blood, taken from a patient treated with photon-based radiotherapy. The chain's CDR3 is CASSLGWISGEQYF. CDR3 nucleotides: TGTGCCAGCAGCTTAGGTTGGATCTCGGGCGAGCAGTACTTC.